Following are 24 T cell receptor beta chains from one sample sequenced in a study of T cell responses to AZD1222 COVID-19 vaccine. Sequencing used immunoSEQ multiplex PCR; TCRdb keeps in-frame clones, though not all of them. The top ten hold around 13% of the sample, which has approximately 100,000 clones, 88% seen once. The specimen comprised peripheral blood, sampled on day 0 of MenACWY control vaccination. These receptors all stem from an adult in good health.

This clone was picked up one time. V is TRBV7-2 and J is TRBJ2-1; 8 positions match TRBD2. The J segment lost 4 bases and the V segment lost 5 bases, leaving 7 bases of the junction unmatched. The CDR3 covers 15 residues. The germline V gene has CDR1 SGHTA and CDR2 FQGNSA. For the CDR3, the DNA is TGTGCCAGCAGCCCGTATGGACTAGCTTACAATGAGCAGTTCTTC. Amino acid sequence: CASSPYGLAYNEQFF.

In nucleotides, the CDR3 is TGTGCCAGCTCAACGTACAGGGACACTGAAGCTTTCTTT. This sequence encodes CASSTYRDTEAFF. The rearrangement joins TRBV18 to TRBJ1-1; possibly TRBD1 for D (6 bases). V dropped 5 bases and J dropped 3 bases, with 10 bases sitting between them. This CDR3 is built from 13 residues. Germline CDR1 is KGHSH and CDR2 is LQKENI.

The chain joins TRBV27 to TRBJ2-7; D gene uncertain. The germline V gene has CDR1 MNHEY and CDR2 SMNVEV (reference sequence). V was cut by 5 bases and J by 5 bases, with 13 bases left in between. There are 13 residues in the CDR3. CDR3 in amino acids: CASSLAWSHEQYF. CDR3 DNA: TGTGCCAGCAGTCTGGCCTGGTCCCACGAGCAGTACTTC.

This clone was counted once. V is TRBV12-3 or TRBV12-4 and J is TRBJ1-1; 9 bases align to TRBD1. The CDR3 has 13 amino acids. V lost 4 bases to trimming and J lost 11 bases; unmatched junction nucleotides: 8. CDR3 amino acids: CASSSGQGIWAFF. The CDR3 DNA sequence: TGTGCCAGCAGTTCGGGACAGGGCATTTGGGCTTTCTTT.

A single count supports this clone. V and J are TRBV21-1 and TRBJ1-6. TRBV21-1 is noted as a pseudogene. This CDR3 is built from 15 residues. CDR3 region: CPGGPAERSNSPLHF. CDR3 DNA sequence: TGCCCCGGCGGGCCGGCCGAGAGGAGCAATTCACCCCTCCACTTT.

The chain recombines TRBV7-3 with TRBJ2-1; perhaps D is TRBD1 or TRBD2 (5 bases each). The CDR3 contains 15 residues. With 0 bases removed from V and 5 bases from J, the gap between germline ends came to 11 bases. Germline V gene sequence: CDR1 SGHTA, CDR2 FQGTGA. The CDR3 nucleotides read TGTGCCAGCAGCTTAACGGGACGGGCCCACAATGAGCAGTTCTTC. Its translation is CASSLTGRAHNEQFF.

The rearrangement links TRBV7-9 to TRBJ2-2; tentatively, D is TRBD1 or TRBD2 (6 bases each). This CDR3 region has 16 residues. Germline V gene sequence: CDR1 SEHNR, CDR2 FQNEAQ (reference sequence). V gave up 5 bases and J gave up 3 bases, with 16 bases separating them. The DNA for the CDR3 is TGTGCCAGCAGCAGGGGGGTTGGCAGGGACACCGGGGAGCTGTTTTTT. Amino acids: CASSRGVGRDTGELFF.

The CDR3 DNA reads as TGTGCCAGCAGCGTAGCGCTAGCGGGGACCTCAGATACGCAGTATTTT. Its protein product is CASSVALAGTSDTQYF. V and J are TRBV9 and TRBJ2-3, with 9 bases lining up with TRBD2. This CDR3 comprises 16 residues. With V trimmed by 0 bases and J by 4 bases, 6 bases remained unmatched. Germline assignment: CDR1 SGDLS and CDR2 YYNGEE.

This clone was found once. The V and J genes are TRBV9 and TRBJ2-1; 15 bases fit TRBD2. This CDR3 is built from 16 residues. Germline V CDR1 and CDR2: SGDLS, YYNGEE. The junction had 3 bases not matched to a gene; V was cut back by 0 bases and J by 8 bases. CDR3 nucleotide sequence: TGTGCCAGCAGCGTAGCCGGACTAGCGGGAGGGGATGAGCAGTTCTTC. As protein: CASSVAGLAGGDEQFF.

The rearrangement uses TRBV7-9 and TRBJ2-2, with 10 positions matching TRBD1. Germline trimming cut 4 bases from V and 6 bases from J; bases unmatched to any gene: 5. This CDR3 has 15 residues. Germline V gene sequence: CDR1 SEHNR, CDR2 FQNEAQ (reference sequence). Written as DNA, the CDR3 is TGTGCCAGCAGCTCGACAGGGGGCGCCGCCGGGGAGCTGTTTTTT. Protein sequence: CASSSTGGAAGELFF.

In DNA form, the CDR3 reads TGTGCCAGCAGCTCGGGACAGGGTCTAAATTCACCCCTCCACTTT. This codes for CASSSGQGLNSPLHF. The rearrangement joins TRBV7-9 to TRBJ1-6, with TRBD1 matching 9 bases. Trimming removed 4 bases from V and 7 bases from J; junction bases left unmatched: 5. The CDR3 consists of 15 residues. The germline CDR1 and CDR2 sequences are SEHNR and FQNEAQ (reference sequence).

The chain employs TRBV18 and TRBJ1-2; weak D call: TRBD1 (6 bases). The CDR3 has 15 amino acids. V lost 3 bases to trimming and J lost 4 bases, with 15 bases between them. The germline V gene has CDR1 KGHSH and CDR2 LQKENI. Here the CDR3 reads CASSPPAGGVYGYTF. For the CDR3, the DNA is TGTGCCAGCTCACCCCCGGCGGGGGGCGTCTATGGCTACACCTTC.

The V call is TRBV4-2, the J call TRBJ1-1; possible D gene TRBD1, 5 bases. V shed 0 bases and J shed 6 bases, with 14 bases lying between them. CDR1 and CDR2 from the germline V gene are LGHNA and YNFKEQ. This CDR3 has 15 residues. As DNA, the CDR3 is TGTGCCAGCAGCCAAGACGCGGGGCGGGCCGCTGAAGCTTTCTTT. Residues: CASSQDAGRAAEAFF.

The genes are TRBV6-2 or TRBV6-3 and TRBJ2-1; 9 nucleotides agree with TRBD2. The length of the CDR3 is 16 residues. The V gene's germline CDR1 is MNHEY and CDR2 SVGEGT. The V and J ends lost 0 bases and 4 bases, in that order; junction bases with no gene match: 4. The CDR3 reads CASSYSSGSIYNEQFF. CDR3 in DNA: TGTGCCAGCAGTTACTCTAGCGGGAGTATATACAATGAGCAGTTCTTC.

The CDR3 is CASTVPAGYQETQYF. The CDR3 coding sequence is TGTGCCAGCACGGTCCCTGCGGGGTACCAAGAGACCCAGTACTTC. The chain employs TRBV7-9 and TRBJ2-5; a weak D match, TRBD2 (6 bases). V was trimmed by 7 bases and J by 0 bases, leaving 15 bases between them. The CDR3 loop spans 15 amino acids. The V gene's germline CDR1 is SEHNR and CDR2 FQNEAQ (reference sequence). The full variable domain, its missing parts supplied by reference TRBV7-9 and TRBJ2-5, is DTGVSQNPRHKITKRGQNVTFRCDPISEHNRLYWYRQTLGQGPEFLTYFQNEAQLEKSRLLSDRFSAERPKGSFSTLEIQRTEQGDSAMYLCASTVPAGYQETQYFGPGTRLLVL.

This clone was observed once. The genes are TRBV7-9 and TRBJ2-1, with 7 bases lining up with TRBD2. The CDR3 runs to 15 residues. J gave up 6 bases and V 5 bases, and 10 bases lay outside the gene matches. CDR1 and CDR2 from the germline V gene are SEHNR and FQNEAQ (reference sequence). The CDR3 DNA sequence: TGTGCCAGCAGCCCCCGCGGGCGGGAGAGCAATGAGCAGTTCTTC. It specifies CASSPRGRESNEQFF.

The gene calls are TRBV19 and TRBJ2-2; no reliable D call. The CDR3 spans 14 residues. Between the trimmed V and J ends, which lost 4 bases and 0 bases, there was a span of 6 bases. The germline gives CDR1 LNHDA, CDR2 SQIVND (reference sequence). The CDR3 sequence: CASSTVPNTGELFF. In DNA, the CDR3 is TGTGCCAGTAGTACCGTACCGAACACCGGGGAGCTGTTTTTT.

The chain uses TRBV4-3 and TRBJ1-5, with D maybe TRBD1 (5 bases). V dropped 6 bases and J dropped 5 bases, with 11 bases sitting between them. This CDR3 comprises 13 residues. CDR1 is LGHNA and CDR2 is YSLEER in the germline V gene. CDR3 in amino acids: CASSSRADQPQHF. CDR3 bases: TGCGCCAGCAGTTCCAGGGCGGATCAGCCCCAGCATTTT.

This clone occurred once. J is TRBJ2-7 and V is TRBV7-4; D uncertain. Germline V CDR1 and CDR2: SGHVT, SQSDAQ. Trimming cost V 4 bases and J 6 bases, with 1 base left between them. This CDR3 is 9 amino acids long. The CDR3 sequence: CASSSEQYF. CDR3 DNA sequence: TGTGCCAGCAGCTCCGAGCAGTACTTC.

This chain connects TRBV7-2 to TRBJ1-4; D remains unclear. Germline V gives CDR1 SGHTA, CDR2 FQGNSA. The V end lost 1 base, the J end lost 4 bases, and 10 bases lay between the germline ends. CDR3 length equals 15 residues. The chain's CDR3 is CASSLVGLFNEKLFF. The CDR3 DNA reads as TGTGCCAGCAGCTTAGTAGGGCTATTTAATGAAAAACTGTTTTTT.

The chain has TRBV11-2 and TRBJ2-1; D gene ambiguous. Germline CDR1 is SGHAT and CDR2 is FQNNGV. There are 12 residues in the CDR3. Trimming shortened V by 7 bases and J by 6 bases, and 10 bases separated the two germline ends. The CDR3 coding sequence is TGTGCCAGCACCGCAGGTGGCAATGAGCAGTTCTTC. It yields the protein CASTAGGNEQFF.

V and J are TRBV7-2 and TRBJ2-5, with D unresolved. Trimming took off 1 base at V and 5 bases at J, with 17 bases between the two ends. The CDR3 totals 16 residues. From germline, CDR1 is SGHTA and CDR2 FQGNSA. The CDR3 DNA follows: TGTGCCAGCAGCTTAGGGGTAAACAGTTTACGGGAGACCCAGTACTTC. It translates to CASSLGVNSLRETQYF.

The rearrangement joins TRBV4-2 to TRBJ2-7, with 12 bases matching TRBD2. The V gene's germline CDR1 is LGHNA and CDR2 YNFKEQ. The V gene end was trimmed by 1 base and the J gene end by 4 bases; junction bases not matched to a gene: 2. The CDR3 is 15 residues long. The DNA of the CDR3 is TGTGCCAGCAGCCAAGGGACTAGCGGGATATACGAGCAGTACTTC. It encodes CASSQGTSGIYEQYF.

The chain has TRBV4-2 and TRBJ1-2, with TRBD1 identical over 9 bases. The CDR3 sequence is 18 residues long. After removal of 3 bases from V and 0 bases from J, the junction contained 11 bases not matched to a gene. Germline V lookup: CDR1 LGHNA, CDR2 YNFKEQ. The CDR3 spells CASSHTRTGVDANYGYTF. Written as DNA, the CDR3 is TGTGCCAGCAGCCACACGAGGACAGGGGTTGATGCTAACTATGGCTACACCTTC.